This T cell receptor (beta chain) derives from a study of CD8 T cells in Susac syndrome. The CDR3 spans 15 residues. Trimming removed 1 base from V and 8 bases from J; junction bases left unmatched: 7. In germline, CDR1 is SGHTA, CDR2 FQGNSA. RNA, at roughly 0.45 to 1 ug, was reverse transcribed with random hexamers. TCRdb reprocessed the immunoSEQ multiplex PCR reads via MiXCR and lists one record per CDR3 protein. The sample comprises about 170,000 distinct CDR3 sequences, 85% to 95% of which are singletons, and approximately 0.09% rests with the top ten. This clonotype originated in a human donor with multiple sclerosis. The sequencing input was CD4+ T cells from PBMCs. The chain combines TRBV7-2 with TRBJ2-4; 8 bases align to TRBD1. The CDR3 spells CASSLGNQGADIQYF. The CDR3 DNA reads as TGTGCCAGCAGCTTAGGGAATCAGGGGGCTGACATTCAGTACTTC.